This is a list of T cell receptor beta chains from one sample in a study of graft-versus-host responses after intestinal transplantation. No antigen has been assigned to these receptors. The protocol was immunoSEQ multiplex PCR, while the TCRdb copy is restricted to in-frame clones and leaves out a portion. The sample has around 96,000 clones, about 93% seen once. The sequencing here drew on unstimulated CD4+ T cells sorted from spleen or lymph node cells, taken before intestinal transplant. These receptors originate from a human donor who received an intestinal transplant. CDR3s include the opening cysteine and the closing phenylalanine or tryptophan.

v_call: TRBV6-1; j_call: TRBJ1-1; cdr3_aa: CASRLDRGNTEAFF
v_call: TRBV28; j_call: TRBJ2-1; cdr3_aa: CASSLGGSYNEQFF
v_call: TRBV5-1; j_call: TRBJ2-3; cdr3_aa: CASKTTAGYTDTQYF
v_call: TRBV9; j_call: TRBJ2-1; cdr3_aa: CASSVDVSVYNEQFF
v_call: TRBV10-3; j_call: TRBJ2-7; cdr3_aa: CAISGTSEQYF
v_call: TRBV23-1; j_call: TRBJ2-7; cdr3_aa: CASSLLPPQGAHEQYF
v_call: TRBV11-3; j_call: TRBJ2-7; cdr3_aa: CASSRAGTSGGAEQYF
v_call: TRBV18; j_call: TRBJ2-2; cdr3_aa: CASSPPGAGAGTGELFF
v_call: TRBV19; j_call: TRBJ2-7; cdr3_aa: CASSRGTGGPFYEQYF
v_call: TRBV5-4; j_call: TRBJ2-1; cdr3_aa: CASSLEGGPYNEQFF
v_call: TRBV7-2; j_call: TRBJ2-2; cdr3_aa: CASSGQGANTGELFF
v_call: TRBV27; j_call: TRBJ2-7; cdr3_aa: CASSLSRAGAGEQYF
v_call: TRBV19; j_call: TRBJ2-6; cdr3_aa: CATRTGSSGANVLTF
v_call: TRBV28; j_call: TRBJ1-3; cdr3_aa: CASRARQSLNTIYF
v_call: TRBV28; j_call: TRBJ2-7; cdr3_aa: CASTGRLANTYEQYF
v_call: TRBV19; j_call: TRBJ1-1; cdr3_aa: CASSIAGTEAFF
v_call: TRBV7-9; j_call: TRBJ2-2; cdr3_aa: CASSSSLTSTGELFF
v_call: TRBV6-1; j_call: TRBJ1-1; cdr3_aa: CATTRGQVTEAFF
v_call: TRBV15; j_call: TRBJ1-2; cdr3_aa: CATSRDSYGYTF
v_call: TRBV11-3; j_call: TRBJ2-2; cdr3_aa: CASSPNTGELFF
v_call: TRBV19; j_call: TRBJ1-1; cdr3_aa: CASSMGQGPEAFF
v_call: TRBV11-2; j_call: TRBJ2-1; cdr3_aa: CASSLSPGQGGNEQFF
v_call: TRBV7-2; j_call: TRBJ1-2; cdr3_aa: CASIVWGQGPYGYTF
v_call: TRBV27; j_call: TRBJ2-5; cdr3_aa: CASSPRTSGGLYQETQYF
v_call: TRBV15; j_call: TRBJ1-2; cdr3_aa: CATSRDPAGGYGYTF
v_call: TRBV7-9; j_call: TRBJ1-2; cdr3_aa: CASSPGQNYGYTF
v_call: TRBV11-2; j_call: TRBJ2-7; cdr3_aa: CASSLGIGTFHYEQYF
v_call: TRBV5-5; j_call: TRBJ2-7; cdr3_aa: CASSLTGTPSYEQYF
v_call: TRBV28; j_call: TRBJ1-2; cdr3_aa: CASSLWGTGVRGYGYTF
v_call: TRBV11-3; j_call: TRBJ2-7; cdr3_aa: CASSLVVGQAYF
v_call: TRBV5-6; j_call: TRBJ2-5; cdr3_aa: CASSSTGYGTETQYF
v_call: TRBV6-1; j_call: TRBJ2-7; cdr3_aa: CASRLQGSSTEQYF
v_call: TRBV21-1; j_call: TRBJ1-6; cdr3_aa: CASGGQGTSPLHF
v_call: TRBV27; j_call: TRBJ2-5; cdr3_aa: CAADPHRWTSGQETQYF
v_call: TRBV15; j_call: TRBJ1-6; cdr3_aa: CATSTPKGVYNSPLHF
v_call: TRBV18; j_call: TRBJ2-1; cdr3_aa: CASSPVVGGAPEQFF
v_call: TRBV19; j_call: TRBJ2-3; cdr3_aa: CASSTRGLAGGGTSTDTQYF
v_call: TRBV4-2; j_call: TRBJ2-5; cdr3_aa: CASSSGRIIYGETQYF
v_call: TRBV15; j_call: TRBJ2-1; cdr3_aa: CATSRDRASGSSSYNEQFF
v_call: TRBV4-2; j_call: TRBJ1-5; cdr3_aa: CASSQDLRGGDQPQHF
v_call: TRBV6-1; j_call: TRBJ1-2; cdr3_aa: CASSEGRAGRRMSYGYTF
v_call: TRBV6-5; j_call: TRBJ1-1; cdr3_aa: CASSGQMNTEAFF
v_call: TRBV7-2; j_call: TRBJ1-1; cdr3_aa: CASSLSVGDMNTEAFF
v_call: TRBV5-1; j_call: TRBJ1-2; cdr3_aa: CASSLEQANYGYTF
v_call: TRBV7-7; j_call: TRBJ2-5; cdr3_aa: CASSLGTAPGETQYF
v_call: TRBV7-9; j_call: TRBJ1-6; cdr3_aa: CASSLSGQPNSPLHF
v_call: TRBV7-9; j_call: TRBJ2-2; cdr3_aa: CASSAQGVWTGELFF
v_call: TRBV27; j_call: TRBJ2-7; cdr3_aa: CASASGAGRGDEQYF
v_call: TRBV7-9; j_call: TRBJ1-1; cdr3_aa: CASSLRQGNTEAFF
v_call: TRBV28; j_call: TRBJ2-1; cdr3_aa: CASSRTGTNYNEQFF
v_call: TRBV12-5; j_call: TRBJ2-6; cdr3_aa: CASGFGNPGANVLTF
v_call: TRBV4-2; j_call: TRBJ1-2; cdr3_aa: CASSQEIFRRTAPNYGYTF
v_call: TRBV5-1; j_call: TRBJ2-2; cdr3_aa: CASSHTSGRNTGELFF
v_call: TRBV5-1; j_call: TRBJ1-3; cdr3_aa: CASSLGGPPGNTIYF